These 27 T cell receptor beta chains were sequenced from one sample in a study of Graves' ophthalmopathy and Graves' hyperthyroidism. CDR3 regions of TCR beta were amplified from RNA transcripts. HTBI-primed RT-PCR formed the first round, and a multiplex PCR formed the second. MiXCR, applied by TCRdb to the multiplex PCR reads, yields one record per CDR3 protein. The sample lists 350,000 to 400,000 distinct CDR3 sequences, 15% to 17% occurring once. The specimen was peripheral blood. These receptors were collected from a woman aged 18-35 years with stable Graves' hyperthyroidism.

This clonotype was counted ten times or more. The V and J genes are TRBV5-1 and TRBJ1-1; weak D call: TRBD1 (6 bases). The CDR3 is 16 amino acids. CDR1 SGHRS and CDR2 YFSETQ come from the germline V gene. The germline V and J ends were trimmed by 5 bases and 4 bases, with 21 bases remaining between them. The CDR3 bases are TGCGCCAGCAGACTCCTGGAGGCAGGGGCGGCCACTGAAGCTTTCTTT. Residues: CASRLLEAGAATEAFF. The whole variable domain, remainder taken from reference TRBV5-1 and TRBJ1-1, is KAGVTQTPRYLIKTRGQQVTLSCSPISGHRSVSWYQQTPGQGLQFLFEYFSETQRNKGNFPGRFSGRQFSNSRSEMNVSTLELGDSALYLCASRLLEAGAATEAFFGQGTRLTVV.

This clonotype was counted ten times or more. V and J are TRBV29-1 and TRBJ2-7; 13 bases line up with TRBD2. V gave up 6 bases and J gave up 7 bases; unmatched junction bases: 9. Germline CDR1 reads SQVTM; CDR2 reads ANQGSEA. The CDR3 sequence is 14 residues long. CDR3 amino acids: CSVTGLAGMEEQYF. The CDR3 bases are TGCAGCGTCACGGGACTAGCGGGGATGGAGGAGCAGTACTTC.

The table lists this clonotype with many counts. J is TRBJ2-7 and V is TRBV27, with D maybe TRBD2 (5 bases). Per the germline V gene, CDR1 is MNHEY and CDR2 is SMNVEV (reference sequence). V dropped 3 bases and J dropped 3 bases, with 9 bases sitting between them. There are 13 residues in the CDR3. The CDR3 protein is CASSFGIYYEQYF. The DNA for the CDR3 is TGTGCCAGCAGTTTCGGGATTTACTACGAGCAGTACTTC.

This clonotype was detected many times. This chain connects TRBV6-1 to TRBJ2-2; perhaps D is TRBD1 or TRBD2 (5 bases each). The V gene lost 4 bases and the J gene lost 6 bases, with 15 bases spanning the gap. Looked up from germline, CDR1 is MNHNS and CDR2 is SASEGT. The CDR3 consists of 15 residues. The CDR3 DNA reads TGTGCCAGCAGTGTGCGAGGGGTGCTCGCCGGGGAGCTGTTTTTT. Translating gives CASSVRGVLAGELFF.

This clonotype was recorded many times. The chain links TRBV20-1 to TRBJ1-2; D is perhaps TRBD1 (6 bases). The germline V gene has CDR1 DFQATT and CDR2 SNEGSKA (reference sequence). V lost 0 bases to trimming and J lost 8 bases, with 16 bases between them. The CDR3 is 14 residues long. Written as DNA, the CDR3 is TGCAGTGCTAGAGACGTGGCAGGGGCCGGGGGCTACACCTTC. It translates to CSARDVAGAGGYTF.

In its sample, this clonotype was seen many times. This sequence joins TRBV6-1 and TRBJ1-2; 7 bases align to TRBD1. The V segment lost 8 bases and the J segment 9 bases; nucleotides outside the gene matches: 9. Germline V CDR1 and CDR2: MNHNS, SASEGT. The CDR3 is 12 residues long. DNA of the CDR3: TGTGCCAGCCTTGAAGGGGGCGATCGCTACACCTTC. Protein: CASLEGGDRYTF.

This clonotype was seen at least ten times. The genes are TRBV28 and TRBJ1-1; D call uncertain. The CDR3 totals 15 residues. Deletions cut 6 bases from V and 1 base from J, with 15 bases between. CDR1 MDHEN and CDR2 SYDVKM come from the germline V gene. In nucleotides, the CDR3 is TGTGCCAGCAGCCGGAGCAGGACGGAGAACACTGAAGCTTTCTTT. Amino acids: CASSRSRTENTEAFF. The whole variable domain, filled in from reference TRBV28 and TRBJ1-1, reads DVKVTQSSRYLVKRTGEKVFLECVQDMDHENMFWYRQDPGLGLRLIYFSYDVKMKEKGDIPEGYSVSREKKERFSLILESASTNQTSMYLCASSRSRTENTEAFFGQGTRLTVV.

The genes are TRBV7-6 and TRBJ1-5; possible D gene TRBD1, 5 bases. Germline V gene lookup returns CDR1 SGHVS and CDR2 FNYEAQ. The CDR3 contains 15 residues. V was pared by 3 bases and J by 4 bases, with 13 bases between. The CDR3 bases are TGTGCCAGCAGCTTCGGTCCAGGGTTAAATCAGCCCCAGCATTTT. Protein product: CASSFGPGLNQPQHF. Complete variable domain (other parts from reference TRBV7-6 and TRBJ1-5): GAGVSQSPRYKVTKRGQDVALRCDPISGHVSLYWYRQALGQGPEFLTYFNYEAQQDKSGLPNDRFSAERPEGSISTLTIQRTEQRDSAMYRCASSFGPGLNQPQHFGDGTRLSIL.

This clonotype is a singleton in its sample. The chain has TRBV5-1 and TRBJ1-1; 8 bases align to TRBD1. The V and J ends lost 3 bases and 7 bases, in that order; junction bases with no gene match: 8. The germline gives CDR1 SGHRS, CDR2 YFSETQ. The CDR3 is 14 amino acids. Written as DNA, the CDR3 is TGCGCCAGCAGCTCTGGACAGGGTGGTAGTGAAGCTTTCTTT. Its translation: CASSSGQGGSEAFF. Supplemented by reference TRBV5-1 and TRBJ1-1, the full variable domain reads KAGVTQTPRYLIKTRGQQVTLSCSPISGHRSVSWYQQTPGQGLQFLFEYFSETQRNKGNFPGRFSGRQFSNSRSEMNVSTLELGDSALYLCASSSGQGGSEAFFGQGTRLTVV.

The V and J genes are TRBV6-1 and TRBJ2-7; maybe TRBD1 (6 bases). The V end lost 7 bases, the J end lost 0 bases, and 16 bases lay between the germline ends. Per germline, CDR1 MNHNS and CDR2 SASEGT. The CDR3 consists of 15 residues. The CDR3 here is CASTDVRTVSYEQYF. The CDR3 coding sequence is TGTGCCAGCACCGACGTCCGGACAGTCTCCTACGAGCAGTACTTC.

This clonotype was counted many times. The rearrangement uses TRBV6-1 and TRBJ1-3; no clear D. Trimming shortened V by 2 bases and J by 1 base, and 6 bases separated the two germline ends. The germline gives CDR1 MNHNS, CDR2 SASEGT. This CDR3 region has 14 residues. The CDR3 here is CASSEQASGNTIYF. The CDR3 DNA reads TGTGCCAGCAGTGAACAGGCATCTGGAAACACCATATATTTT.

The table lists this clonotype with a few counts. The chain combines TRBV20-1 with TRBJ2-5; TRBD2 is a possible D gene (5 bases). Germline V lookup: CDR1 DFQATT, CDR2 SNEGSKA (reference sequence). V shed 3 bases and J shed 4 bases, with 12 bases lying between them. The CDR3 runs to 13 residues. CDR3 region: CSASAGETETQYF. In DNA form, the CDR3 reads TGCAGTGCTAGTGCCGGGGAAACAGAGACCCAGTACTTC.

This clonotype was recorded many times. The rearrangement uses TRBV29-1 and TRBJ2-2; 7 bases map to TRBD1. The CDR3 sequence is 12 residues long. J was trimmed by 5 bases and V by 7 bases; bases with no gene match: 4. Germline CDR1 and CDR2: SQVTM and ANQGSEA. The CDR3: CSARQGTGELFF. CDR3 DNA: TGCAGCGCTCGACAGGGTACCGGGGAGCTGTTTTTT.

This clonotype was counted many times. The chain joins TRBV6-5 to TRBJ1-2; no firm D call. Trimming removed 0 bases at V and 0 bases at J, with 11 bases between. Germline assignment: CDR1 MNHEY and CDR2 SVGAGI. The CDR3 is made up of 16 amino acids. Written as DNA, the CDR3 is TGTGCCAGCAGTTACTCTCAAGCGGGTGCTAACTATGGCTACACCTTC. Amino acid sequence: CASSYSQAGANYGYTF.

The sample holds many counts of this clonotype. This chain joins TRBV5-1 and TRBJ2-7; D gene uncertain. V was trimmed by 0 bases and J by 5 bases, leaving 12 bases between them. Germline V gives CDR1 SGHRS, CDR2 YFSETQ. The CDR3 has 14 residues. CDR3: CASSLGLGWDEQYF. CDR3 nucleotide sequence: TGCGCCAGCAGCTTGGGACTGGGCTGGGACGAGCAGTACTTC. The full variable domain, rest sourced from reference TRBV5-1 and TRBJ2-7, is KAGVTQTPRYLIKTRGQQVTLSCSPISGHRSVSWYQQTPGQGLQFLFEYFSETQRNKGNFPGRFSGRQFSNSRSEMNVSTLELGDSALYLCASSLGLGWDEQYFGPGTRLTVT.

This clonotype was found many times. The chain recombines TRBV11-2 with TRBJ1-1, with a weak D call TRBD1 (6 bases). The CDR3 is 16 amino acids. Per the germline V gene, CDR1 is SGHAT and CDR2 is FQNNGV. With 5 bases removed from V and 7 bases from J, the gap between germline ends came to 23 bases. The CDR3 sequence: CASSPDWGGGRHEAFF. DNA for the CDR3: TGTGCCAGCAGCCCAGATTGGGGGGGCGGCAGGCATGAAGCTTTCTTT.

The CDR3 nucleotides are TGCGCCAGCAGCTTGGCCGGGACTTCGAACACTGAAGCTTTCTTT. Translation: CASSLAGTSNTEAFF. The V gene is TRBV5-1, the J gene TRBJ1-1; D may be TRBD1 (5 bases). The CDR3 loop spans 15 amino acids. Germline values: CDR1 SGHRS, CDR2 YFSETQ. V was pared by 0 bases and J by 1 base, with 10 bases between.

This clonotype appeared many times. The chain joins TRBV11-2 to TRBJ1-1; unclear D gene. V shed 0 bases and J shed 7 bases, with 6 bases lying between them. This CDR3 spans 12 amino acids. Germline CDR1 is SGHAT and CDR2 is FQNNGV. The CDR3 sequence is CASSLDHREAFF. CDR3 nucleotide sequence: TGTGCCAGCAGCTTAGATCATCGTGAAGCTTTCTTT. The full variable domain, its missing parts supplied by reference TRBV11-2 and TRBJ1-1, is EAGVAQSPRYKIIEKRQSVAFWCNPISGHATLYWYQQILGQGPKLLIQFQNNGVVDDSQLPKDRFSAERLKGVDSTLKIQPAKLEDSAVYLCASSLDHREAFFGQGTRLTVV.

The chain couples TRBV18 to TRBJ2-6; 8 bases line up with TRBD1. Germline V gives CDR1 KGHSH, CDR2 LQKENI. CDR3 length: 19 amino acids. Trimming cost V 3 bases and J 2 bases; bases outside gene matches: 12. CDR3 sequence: CASSPAGTGQGTGANVLTF. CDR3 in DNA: TGTGCCAGCTCACCGGCCGGGACAGGTCAGGGCACTGGGGCCAACGTCCTGACTTTC.

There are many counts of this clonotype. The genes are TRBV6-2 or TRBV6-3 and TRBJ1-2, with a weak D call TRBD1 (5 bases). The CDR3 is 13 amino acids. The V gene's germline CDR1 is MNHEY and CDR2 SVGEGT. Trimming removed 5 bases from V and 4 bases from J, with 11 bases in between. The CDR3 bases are TGTGCCAGCAGTCCCGGGGGGAGCTATGGCTACACCTTC. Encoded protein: CASSPGGSYGYTF.

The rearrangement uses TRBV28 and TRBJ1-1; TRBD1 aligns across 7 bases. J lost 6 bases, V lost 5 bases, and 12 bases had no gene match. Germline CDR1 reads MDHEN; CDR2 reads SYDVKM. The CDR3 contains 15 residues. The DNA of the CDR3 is TGTGCCAGCAGTCCCCGGGACAGAGATAACTCTGAAGCTTTCTTT. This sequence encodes CASSPRDRDNSEAFF.

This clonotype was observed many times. CDR3 in amino acids: CASSVGPGHYEQYF. CDR3 nucleotides: TGTGCCAGCAGCGTAGGTCCAGGGCACTACGAGCAGTACTTC. V gene TRBV9 combines with J gene TRBJ2-7, with D perhaps matching TRBD1 (5 bases). Germline CDR1 is SGDLS and CDR2 is YYNGEE. This CDR3 has 14 residues. The V end was cut by 0 bases, the J end by 3 bases, with 10 bases between.

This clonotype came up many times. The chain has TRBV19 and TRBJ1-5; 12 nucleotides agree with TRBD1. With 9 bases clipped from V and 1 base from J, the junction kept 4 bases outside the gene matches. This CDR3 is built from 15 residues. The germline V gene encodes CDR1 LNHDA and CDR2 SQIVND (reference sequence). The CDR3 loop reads CASRDRGLSNQPQHF. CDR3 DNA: TGTGCCAGCCGGGACAGGGGGCTGAGCAATCAGCCCCAGCATTTT.

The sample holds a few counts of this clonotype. CDR3 amino acids: CASSFSGRDEQYF. In DNA form, the CDR3 reads TGTGCCAGCAGCTTTTCGGGGCGCGACGAGCAGTACTTC. The chain has TRBV5-5 and TRBJ2-7; TRBD1 or TRBD2 may be the D gene (5 bases each). CDR3 size: 13 residues. V lost 2 bases, J lost 5 bases, and 11 bases lay in between. Germline values: CDR1 SGHKS, CDR2 YYEKEE (reference sequence).

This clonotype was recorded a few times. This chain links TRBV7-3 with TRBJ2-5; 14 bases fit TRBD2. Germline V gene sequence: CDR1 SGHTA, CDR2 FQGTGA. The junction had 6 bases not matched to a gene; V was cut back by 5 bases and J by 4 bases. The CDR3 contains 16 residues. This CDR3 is CASSHGTSGGRETQYF. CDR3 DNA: TGTGCCAGCAGCCATGGGACTAGCGGGGGTAGAGAGACCCAGTACTTC.

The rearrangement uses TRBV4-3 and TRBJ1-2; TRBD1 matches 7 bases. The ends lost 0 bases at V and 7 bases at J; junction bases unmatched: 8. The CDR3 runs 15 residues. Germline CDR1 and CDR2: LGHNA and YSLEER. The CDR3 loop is CASSQDRDSLVGYTF. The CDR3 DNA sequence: TGCGCCAGCAGCCAAGATAGGGACAGTCTTGTTGGCTACACCTTC.

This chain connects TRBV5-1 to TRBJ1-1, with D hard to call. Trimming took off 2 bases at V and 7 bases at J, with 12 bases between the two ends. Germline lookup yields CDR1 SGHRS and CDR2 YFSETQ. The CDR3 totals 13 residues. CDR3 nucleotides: TGCGCCAGCAGCTTTACGGGGTTCGGTGAAGCTTTCTTT. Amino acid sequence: CASSFTGFGEAFF.